The present T cell receptor (beta chain) was sequenced within a study of CXCR3-negative and CXCR3-positive naive CD8 T cells. As regards this clonotype: Antigen: not known.

The CDR3 is 14 residues long. Germline loops: CDR1 SQVTM, CDR2 ANQGSEA. Study-level findings and limits: Memory CD8+ cells showed much lower diversity, while both naive subsets were comparably high. CXCR3-positive naive cells had more hydrophobic TRB CDR3s than CXCR3-negative naive cells.

The study made its TRB cDNA libraries by 5' RACE, adding UMI labels. Reanalyzing the 5' RACE reads, TCRdb keeps one entry per CDR3 protein, without DNA. Recorded for this sample: about 84,000 distinct CDR3 sequences. The TCR originated in a human donor in good health. Some clones in this sample may be carry-over from other donors' samples. The sequenced sample consisted of naive CXCR3+ CD8+ T cells from blood. Subset specified: CD45RO-CCR7+CD27+CD95- naive CD8+ T cells expressing CXCR3 (TNR3+). V and J are TRBV29-1 and TRBJ2-1. CDR3 amino acids: CSVSSRSSYNEQFF.